A selection of T cell receptor beta chains follows, all from one sample in a study of cytomegalovirus exposure and HLA in healthy donors. TCRdb's table, derived via immunoSEQ multiplex PCR, lists solely in-frame clones and lacks some. The sample carries under 85,000 clones, approximately 68% recorded once. Sequencing was done on a sample of PBMCs. Every receptor here comes from a woman aged 25 to 39 in good health and CMV-seronegative. Both conserved end residues are trimmed from each CDR3.

TRBV18 ASSGDKLF
TRBV6-5 ASSYSSGGPGELF
TRBV2 ASSERLAGGRGTGELF
TRBV7-3 ASSSAADNYGYT
TRBV5-8 ASSFRGPYEQY
TRBV27 ASGGGPGQGLSYGYT
TRBV5-1 ASSLNRGKMNTEAF
TRBV7-2 ASSLGGYNEKLF
TRBV14 ASSQYDRGGEQY
TRBV6-5 ASSKWTVNEKLF
TRBV4-3 ASSLNRGSGYT
TRBV15 ATSMNRGLTDTQY
TRBV28 ASSLYQLGTRGLETQY
TRBV5-4 ASSSDRGSSYEQY
TRBV30 ACTTSGSLGETQY
TRBV6-5 ASSDGVQVHEQY
TRBV7-3 ASSVTGTGVYGTEAF
TRBV4-2 ASSQDKVEHRGETQY
TRBV5-1 ASNSGTGSYNEQF
TRBV5-1 ASSLAGGADTEAF
TRBV27 ASSAGGTDTQY
TRBV4-1 ASSQGGRGQGRGNTIY
TRBV5-1 ASSIASGQGGNTEAF
TRBV30 AWSVQSQGLSGYT
TRBV27 ASSLSGQGYGYT
TRBV18 ASSQYRGQETQY
TRBV7-8 ASSLMGGTVNSPLH
TRBV6-5 ASSSRTSGGSGTQY
TRBV18 ASSPLQGFSGNTIY
TRBV4-1 ASSQREGGLGSSYNEQF
TRBV2 ASSAGRGNQPQH
TRBV7-9 ASSAVGGFSGNTIY
TRBV25-1 ASPGQDREKGSPLH
TRBV7-9 ASSLAPETRANVLT
TRBV5-1 ASSLAGYSYEQY
TRBV5-1 ASSSQGGREKLF
TRBV6-5 ASSSTLWSSYEQY
TRBV4-1 ASSHREGQTVSYEQY
TRBV27 ASSDGQGGGEKLF
TRBV6-5 ASRPEAEGGYT
TRBV7-8 ASSRDRSNEKLF
TRBV5-6 ASSLAFQQGSGEKLF
TRBV4-2 ASSHPPGLAGLRNEQF
TRBV5-1 ASSLGASANEKLF
TRBV5-6 ASSLVGWTGEEETDTQY
TRBV14 ASSPWTSGGQQY
TRBV11-2 ASSLAAGLNTEAF
TRBV7-8 ASTSQGGWGGYEQY
TRBV28 ASTGGGLPVQPDTQY
TRBV7-2 ASSSRVRGGYT
TRBV27 ASSLFANAGDETQY
TRBV29-1 SLALTGITDTQY
TRBV14 ASSLLGSNTEAF
TRBV11-3 ASSHPPLSEGQETQY